This T cell receptor beta chain was sequenced in a study of monozygotic twins with cystic fibrosis. Study-level findings and limits: Shared CDR3 numbers were not associated with age, concordance or severity. Unrelated CF individuals shared fewer identical clonotypes than monozygotic CF twins.

On this clone: Antigen unknown.

The protocol was immunoSEQ multiplex PCR, while the TCRdb copy is restricted to in-frame clones and leaves out a portion. The sample includes some 21,000 clones, about 90% of them seen just once. CDR3 size: 15 residues. V dropped 5 bases and J dropped 1; count of bases not matched to a gene: 5. Germline V gene data show CDR1 as SNHLY and CDR2 as FYNNEI. The chain links TRBV2 to TRBJ2-1; TRBD1 matches at 7 bases. Sequencing was done on a sample of blood. The sequence was obtained from a girl aged 2 to 10 with cystic fibrosis. CDR3 sequence: CASSRHRGSYNEQFF. The CDR3 DNA follows: TGTGCCAGCAGTCGGCACAGGGGTTCCTACAATGAGCAGTTCTTC.